These 25 T cell receptor beta chains originate from one sample sequenced in a study of T-cell reconstitution after alpha-beta-depleted transplantation in children. Library preparation (for TCRbeta) was performed with unique molecular identifiers. TCRdb re-analysed the PCR reads in MiXCR, keeping a single row per CDR3 protein. The sample carries roughly 250,000 distinct CDR3 sequences, around 7.8% recorded once. The material sequenced was PBMCs, mostly from graft donor cells, taken 180 days after TCRalphabeta/CD19-depleted stem cell transplant. The receptors come from a male patient under 18 who had a stem cell transplant for acute lymphoblastic leukemia, so the T cells may come from the graft donor.

This clonotype was recorded many times. The chain employs TRBV7-9 and TRBJ1-1; D might be TRBD1 (5 bases). V lost 5 bases and J lost 1, with 11 bases in between. Germline-derived CDR1 and CDR2 are SEHNR and FQNEAQ (reference sequence). The CDR3 consists of 14 residues. Here the CDR3 reads CASSVRQTNTEAFF. The CDR3 bases are TGTGCCAGCAGCGTCAGACAGACGAACACTGAAGCTTTCTTT.

This clonotype was picked up many times. The chain links TRBV4-3 to TRBJ2-7; 8 nucleotides match TRBD1. V lost 1 base to trimming and J lost 4 bases; unmatched junction nucleotides: 6. The CDR3 has 15 amino acids. Germline V gives CDR1 LGHNA, CDR2 YSLEER. Written as DNA, the CDR3 is TGCGCCAGCAGCCAAGGTTTCAGGGGGCTTTACGAGCAGTACTTC. It codes for CASSQGFRGLYEQYF.

This clonotype was found many times. The rearrangement uses TRBV6-5 and TRBJ1-4; D possibly corresponds to TRBD1 (5 bases). Trimming pared 2 bases from V and 4 bases from J, leaving 11 bases between. The CDR3 runs to 15 residues. Germline lookup yields CDR1 MNHEY and CDR2 SVGAGI. CDR3 nucleotide sequence: TGTGCCAGCAGTTACAGGGGAACAGTTAATGAAAAACTGTTTTTT. Amino acid sequence: CASSYRGTVNEKLFF.

This clonotype has a count of ten or more. The chain uses TRBV6-2 or TRBV6-3 and TRBJ1-5; TRBD1 agrees at 7 bases. Trimming at V came to 4 bases and at J to 0 bases, leaving 6 bases not matched to a gene. This CDR3 spans 16 amino acids. From germline, CDR1 is MNHEY and CDR2 SVGEGT. As DNA, the CDR3 is TGTGCCAGCAGTTGGGACAGCCTCGTTAGCAATCAGCCCCAGCATTTT. This gives the protein CASSWDSLVSNQPQHF.

This clonotype was recorded at least ten times. The chain couples TRBV12-3 or TRBV12-4 to TRBJ1-2; D is possibly TRBD1 (5 bases). The CDR3 consists of 13 residues. V was clipped by 5 bases and J by 4 bases, with 11 bases between them. In DNA form, the CDR3 reads TGTGCCAGCAGTCCCGGGACGGTCTATGGCTACACCTTC. As protein: CASSPGTVYGYTF.

This clonotype came up many times. The J gene is TRBJ1-1, the V gene TRBV7-3; weak D call: TRBD1 (5 bases). Deletions cut 3 bases from V and 5 bases from J, with 13 bases between. The CDR3 sequence is 14 residues long. Germline V CDR1 and CDR2: SGHTA, FQGTGA. CDR3 residues: CASSLEGAGTEAFF. The CDR3 coding sequence is TGTGCCAGCAGCTTGGAAGGGGCAGGGACTGAAGCTTTCTTT.

This clonotype was found many times. The V gene is TRBV5-1, the J gene TRBJ1-2; D not resolved. The CDR3 spans 14 residues. V lost 0 bases and J lost 1, with 7 bases in between. Germline V gene lookup returns CDR1 SGHRS and CDR2 YFSETQ. This chain's CDR3 is CASSLESGNYGYTF. CDR3 sequence (DNA): TGCGCCAGCAGCTTGGAGAGCGGTAACTATGGCTACACCTTC.

The table lists this clonotype with many counts. This sequence joins TRBV5-1 and TRBJ1-6, with 7 bases fitting TRBD1. V dropped 3 bases and J dropped 7; count of bases not matched to a gene: 7. Germline V gives CDR1 SGHRS, CDR2 YFSETQ. The CDR3 loop spans 15 amino acids. CDR3 DNA: TGCGCCAGCAGCTCCTCGGACAGGTGGAATTCACCCCTCCACTTT. Translating gives CASSSSDRWNSPLHF. The full variable domain, in which reference TRBV5-1 and TRBJ1-6 provide the parts outside the CDR3, is KAGVTQTPRYLIKTRGQQVTLSCSPISGHRSVSWYQQTPGQGLQFLFEYFSETQRNKGNFPGRFSGRQFSNSRSEMNVSTLELGDSALYLCASSSSDRWNSPLHFGNGTRLTVT.

This clonotype was observed many times. This rearrangement joins TRBV7-9 to TRBJ2-2, with D possibly being TRBD1 (6 bases). CDR1 is SEHNR and CDR2 is FQNEAQ in the germline V gene (reference sequence). V was pared by 5 bases and J by 7 bases, with 11 bases between. The CDR3 runs to 13 residues. The CDR3 DNA reads as TGTGCCAGCAGCCCCACAGGGATCGGGGAGCTGTTTTTT. This codes for CASSPTGIGELFF.

As regards this clonotype: A much larger clone lies one base from this, so it may be a read error. This CDR3 reads CASSLRGCTDTQYF. The CDR3 DNA follows: TGTGCCAGCAGCTTGCGGGGGTGCACAGATACGCAGTATTTT. The chain employs TRBV7-2 and TRBJ2-3; TRBD2 aligns across 7 bases. After removal of 3 bases from V and 1 base from J, the junction contained 1 base not matched to a gene. CDR3 size: 14 residues. CDR1 is SGHTA and CDR2 is FQGNSA in the germline V gene.

This clonotype was counted many times. The chain is built from TRBV3-1 and TRBJ2-1; no clear D gene. Germline V gives CDR1 LGHDT, CDR2 YNNKEL (reference sequence). Trimming stripped 1 base from V and 4 bases from J, with 8 bases between. The length of the CDR3 is 14 residues. The CDR3 loop reads CASSQGDLYNEQFF. In DNA, the CDR3 is TGTGCCAGCAGCCAAGGAGACCTTTACAATGAGCAGTTCTTC.

As concerns this clonotype: Possible read error: a much larger clone is one base away. This rearrangement joins TRBV7-2 to TRBJ2-7; D unresolved. Germline lookup yields CDR1 SGHTA and CDR2 FQGNSA. This CDR3 has 14 residues. The CDR3 loop reads CVSSPGRITYEQYF. The CDR3 coding sequence is TGTGTCAGCAGCCCCGGACGGATCACCTACGAGCAGTACTTC.

This clonotype was counted many times. The chain combines TRBV5-5 with TRBJ2-7; D might be TRBD2 (6 bases). The length of the CDR3 is 16 residues. V lost 0 bases and J 0 bases, leaving 13 bases between the germline ends. Germline CDR1 reads SGHKS; CDR2 reads YYEKEE (reference sequence). The DNA of the CDR3 is TGTGCCAGCAGCTTGGCGTGGCCTAGCGCCTCCTACGAGCAGTACTTC. Its translation is CASSLAWPSASYEQYF.

This clonotype was observed at least ten times. The chain carries TRBV15 and TRBJ1-2; a weak D match, TRBD1 (6 bases). The CDR3 extends over 16 amino acids. Trimming took 3 bases from V and 8 from J, leaving 22 bases between them. Germline V gene lookup returns CDR1 LNHNV and CDR2 YYDKDF (reference sequence). In nucleotides, the CDR3 is TGTGCCACCAGCAGTTACCGGGACAACCAACGTGAGGGCTACACCTTC. It codes for CATSSYRDNQREGYTF.

Comment on this clonotype: A much larger clone lies one base from this, so it may be a read error. The chain is built from TRBV28 and TRBJ2-7, with unresolved D. This CDR3 is 14 amino acids long. Germline values: CDR1 MDHEN, CDR2 SYDVKM. Between the trimmed V and J ends, which lost 2 bases and 2 bases, there was a span of 10 bases. The CDR3 reads CASSLSQAPYEQYF. The CDR3 DNA reads TGTGCCAGCAGTTTAAGCCAGGCCCCCTACGAGCAGTACTTC.

In this sample, this clonotype turned up many times. The V and J genes are TRBV5-1 and TRBJ1-4; D remains ambiguous. The CDR3 runs 12 residues. The V end was cut by 0 bases, the J end by 5 bases, with 2 bases between. CDR1 and CDR2 (germline): SGHRS, YFSETQ. The CDR3 reads CASSLGNEKLFF. The CDR3 coding sequence is TGCGCCAGCAGCTTGGGGAATGAAAAACTGTTTTTT.

This clonotype turned up a few times. The rearrangement joins TRBV5-1 to TRBJ2-2; either TRBD1 or TRBD2 may supply D (5 bases each). V lost 2 bases to trimming and J lost 5 bases, with 10 bases between them. Per the germline V gene, CDR1 is SGHRS and CDR2 is YFSETQ. CDR3 length: 14 amino acids. The CDR3 protein is CASSFNWGTGELFF. The CDR3 DNA reads TGCGCCAGCAGCTTTAACTGGGGGACCGGGGAGCTGTTTTTT. The whole variable domain, filled in from reference TRBV5-1 and TRBJ2-2, reads KAGVTQTPRYLIKTRGQQVTLSCSPISGHRSVSWYQQTPGQGLQFLFEYFSETQRNKGNFPGRFSGRQFSNSRSEMNVSTLELGDSALYLCASSFNWGTGELFFGEGSRLTVL.

This clonotype was counted at least ten times. This chain joins TRBV10-1 and TRBJ2-5, with TRBD2 matching over 7 bases. This CDR3 comprises 15 residues. With V trimmed by 0 bases and J by 4 bases, 5 bases remained unmatched. From germline, CDR1 is WNHNN and CDR2 SYGVQD (reference sequence). CDR3 DNA sequence: TGCGCCAGCAGTGAGTCCCAGGGAGGGGCAGAGACCCAGTACTTC. Residues: CASSESQGGAETQYF.

This clonotype occurred many times. The rearrangement links TRBV7-9 to TRBJ1-4; D gene ambiguous. The germline V gene encodes CDR1 SEHNR and CDR2 FQNEAQ (reference sequence). Trimming cost V 2 bases and J 5 bases, with 3 bases left between them. This CDR3 has 12 residues. This chain's CDR3 is CASSLRNEKLFF. CDR3 DNA sequence: TGTGCCAGCAGCTTACGGAATGAAAAACTGTTTTTT.

The table lists this clonotype with many counts. V and J are TRBV12-3 or TRBV12-4 and TRBJ2-5, with 7 bases that match TRBD2. The CDR3 has 15 residues. V trimming: 7 bases; J trimming: 2 bases; junction bases outside the gene matches: 10. The CDR3 DNA reads as TGTGCCAGCACTCCCTTCGGGGGGTTACAAGAGACCCAGTACTTC. It codes for CASTPFGGLQETQYF.

This clonotype was detected many times. This chain connects TRBV10-3 to TRBJ1-1, with a weak D call TRBD1 (5 bases). Between the trimmed V and J ends, which lost 10 bases and 3 bases, there was a span of 15 bases. CDR1 and CDR2 (germline): ENHRY, SYGVKD. This CDR3 has 13 residues. CDR3 amino acids: CATARGWDTEAFF. CDR3 bases: TGTGCCACCGCAAGGGGCTGGGACACTGAAGCTTTCTTT.

Many counts were recorded for this clonotype. The rearrangement joins TRBV6-2 or TRBV6-3 to TRBJ2-7; D is uncertain. CDR3 length equals 15 residues. Deletions cut 5 bases from V and 1 base from J, with 15 bases between. Germline CDR1 MNHEY, CDR2 SVGEGT. The CDR3 DNA is TGTGCCAGCAGTCTAAACGAGCTCTCATCCTACGAGCAGTACTTC. It is translated as CASSLNELSSYEQYF.

In its sample, this clonotype was seen many times. The chain combines TRBV15 with TRBJ2-5; D is uncertain. Germline CDR1 and CDR2: LNHNV and YYDKDF (reference sequence). The CDR3 runs 14 residues. V was cut by 1 base and J by 5 bases, with 11 bases left in between. The CDR3 loop reads CATSRGLDWETQYF. In nucleotides, the CDR3 is TGTGCCACCAGCAGAGGACTGGATTGGGAGACCCAGTACTTC. Using reference TRBV15 and TRBJ2-5 for the parts outside the CDR3, the full variable domain is DAMVIQNPRYQVTQFGKPVTLSCSQTLNHNVMYWYQQKSSQAPKLLFHYYDKDFNNEADTPDNFQSRRPNTSFCFLDIRSPGLGDTAMYLCATSRGLDWETQYFGPGTRLLVL.

This clonotype came up many times. The chain recombines TRBV20-1 with TRBJ1-4; 9 bases are a match to TRBD1. The length of the CDR3 is 16 residues. Trimming removed 1 base from V and 7 bases from J; junction bases left unmatched: 10. Germline lookup yields CDR1 DFQATT and CDR2 SNEGSKA (reference sequence). The CDR3 region has the DNA TGCAGTGCTAGAGTGGACGACAGGGGGTGGGCTGAAAAACTGTTTTTT. It encodes CSARVDDRGWAEKLFF.

This clonotype was recorded at least ten times. The chain links TRBV12-3 or TRBV12-4 to TRBJ2-5, with D perhaps TRBD1 (5 bases). CDR3 length: 13 amino acids. With 3 bases removed from V and 3 bases from J, the gap between germline ends came to 8 bases. DNA of the CDR3: TGTGCCAGCAGTTTCCGACAGAAAGAGACCCAGTACTTC. Translation: CASSFRQKETQYF.